The 14 T cell receptor beta chains below come from one sample, sequenced in a study of blood T cell repertoires in COVID-19. The table came from immunoSEQ multiplex PCR; TCRdb's copy has only in-frame clones and leaves some out. The sample holds some 110,000 clones, just over 85% seen once. Input material: peripheral blood. The receptors here all came from a man between 40 and 49 years old with acute or convalescent COVID-19.

J is TRBJ2-7 and V is TRBV6-4; 9 nucleotides match TRBD2. Trimming took 5 bases from V and 2 from J; bases not matched to a gene: 7. CDR3 length: 15 residues. Germline CDR1 and CDR2: MRHNA and SNTAGT. CDR3: CASSFGLAMPYEQYF. The CDR3 region has the DNA TGTGCCAGCAGTTTTGGACTAGCGATGCCCTACGAGCAGTACTTC.

The rearrangement joins TRBV10-3 to TRBJ2-7, with 7 bases identical to TRBD2. The V gene's germline CDR1 is ENHRY and CDR2 SYGVKD. With 10 bases clipped from V and 2 bases from J, the junction kept 17 bases outside the gene matches. CDR3 length: 16 amino acids. The CDR3 reads CATNPVRAGAPYEQYF. Written as DNA, the CDR3 is TGTGCCACCAATCCGGTTAGGGCGGGAGCCCCCTACGAGCAGTACTTC.

The chain uses TRBV18 and TRBJ2-1; 13 bases are shared with TRBD2. Germline V lookup: CDR1 KGHSH, CDR2 LQKENI. V trimming: 4 bases; J trimming: 2 bases; junction bases outside the gene matches: 8. This CDR3 has 18 residues. CDR3 nucleotides: TGTGCCAGCTCACAGGGACTAGCGGGAACAGTCACCTACAATGAGCAGTTCTTC. It encodes CASSQGLAGTVTYNEQFF. The whole variable domain, remainder taken from reference TRBV18 and TRBJ2-1, is NAGVMQNPRHLVRRRGQEARLRCSPMKGHSHVYWYRQLPEEGLKFMVYLQKENIIDESGMPKERFSAEFPKEGPSILRIQQVVRGDSAAYFCASSQGLAGTVTYNEQFFGPGTRLTVL.

V usage is TRBV9 and J usage is TRBJ1-2; 8 nucleotides align to TRBD1. CDR3 length: 15 residues. V lost 5 bases, J lost 8 bases, and 14 bases stayed unmatched. Germline loops: CDR1 SGDLS, CDR2 YYNGEE. The CDR3 reads CASRGDRGAPGGYTF. The DNA for the CDR3 is TGTGCCAGCAGGGGAGACAGGGGCGCCCCGGGGGGCTACACCTTC.

This chain links TRBV5-1 with TRBJ1-2; D is perhaps TRBD1 (6 bases). The CDR3 runs to 15 residues. Germline V gives CDR1 SGHRS, CDR2 YFSETQ. With 8 bases removed from V and 2 bases from J, the gap between germline ends came to 19 bases. The CDR3 DNA is TGCGCCAGACCCCCGGGACACCCTTTGAACTATGGCTACACCTTC. Protein product: CARPPGHPLNYGYTF. The variable domain in full, with the rest retrieved from reference TRBV5-1 and TRBJ1-2, is KAGVTQTPRYLIKTRGQQVTLSCSPISGHRSVSWYQQTPGQGLQFLFEYFSETQRNKGNFPGRFSGRQFSNSRSEMNVSTLELGDSALYLCARPPGHPLNYGYTFGSGTRLTVV.

This clone was recorded only once. V gene TRBV12-2 combines with J gene TRBJ1-1. TRBV12-2 corresponds to a pseudogene. CDR3 length equals 17 residues. CDR3 loop: CASRLVIKRFLDTEAFF. CDR3 coding DNA: TGTGCAAGTCGCTTAGTCATCAAACGGTTTCTAGACACTGAAGCTTTCTTT.

The rearrangement uses TRBV5-4 and TRBJ2-3, with 13 bases fitting TRBD2. This CDR3 is 16 amino acids long. Germline-derived CDR1 and CDR2 are SGHNT and YYREEE (reference sequence). V dropped 4 bases and J dropped 6; count of bases not matched to a gene: 8. The CDR3 spells CASSPRGLAGRDTQYF. In DNA, the CDR3 is TGTGCCAGCAGCCCCAGGGGACTAGCGGGACGGGATACGCAGTATTTT.

This sequence joins TRBV3-1 (or the pseudogene TRBV3-2) and TRBJ1-2; TRBD1 matches 8 bases. CDR1 and CDR2 from the germline V gene are LGHDT and YNNKEL (reference sequence). The J segment lost 1 base and the V segment lost 3 bases, leaving 7 bases of the junction unmatched. CDR3 length: 16 residues. CDR3 nucleotides: TGTGCCAGCAGCCAGAATTTTGACAGGGGTAACTATGGCTACACCTTC. The encoded protein is CASSQNFDRGNYGYTF.

This clone was detected only a few times. V usage is TRBV9 and J usage is TRBJ1-5; TRBD1 is a possible D gene (6 bases). The germline V gene has CDR1 SGDLS and CDR2 YYNGEE. V lost 0 bases and J 6 bases, leaving 16 bases between the germline ends. This CDR3 spans 16 amino acids. CDR3 protein: CASSVDGRGEGQPQHF. CDR3 coding DNA: TGTGCCAGCAGCGTAGATGGCAGGGGAGAAGGTCAGCCCCAGCATTTT.

The table lists this clone with a count of one. This chain joins TRBV15 and TRBJ2-7, with 11 bases identical to TRBD2. The CDR3 length is 17 residues. With 1 base clipped from V and 5 bases from J, the junction kept 10 bases outside the gene matches. Germline-derived CDR1 and CDR2 are LNHNV and YYDKDF (reference sequence). CDR3 coding DNA: TGTGCCACCAGCAGAGGGATCTTAGCGGGAGGGGCCGACGAGCAGTACTTC. Amino acids: CATSRGILAGGADEQYF.

The V gene is TRBV29-1, the J gene TRBJ1-2, with 10 bases matching TRBD1. J gave up 4 bases and V 6 bases, and 11 bases lay outside the gene matches. The CDR3 contains 15 residues. In germline, CDR1 is SQVTM, CDR2 ANQGSEA. CDR3 DNA sequence: TGCAGCGTACTCGGGACAGGGGACACCCTCTATGGCTACACCTTC. Its protein product is CSVLGTGDTLYGYTF.

The rearrangement uses TRBV2 and TRBJ1-2, with 7 bases lining up with TRBD1. Germline assignment: CDR1 SNHLY and CDR2 FYNNEI. V lost 5 bases to trimming and J lost 2 bases; unmatched junction nucleotides: 8. This CDR3 region has 15 residues. As DNA, the CDR3 is TGTGCCAGCAGTCGGGACAGCTATCCAAACTATGGCTACACCTTC. This sequence encodes CASSRDSYPNYGYTF.

J is TRBJ1-2 and V is TRBV18, with 9 bases aligning to TRBD1. CDR1 is KGHSH and CDR2 is LQKENI in the germline V gene. Trimming cost V 0 bases and J 8 bases; bases outside gene matches: 7. This CDR3 is 15 amino acids long. The CDR3 sequence: CASSPPTGGFGGYTF. CDR3 sequence (DNA): TGTGCCAGCTCACCACCGACAGGGGGGTTCGGAGGCTACACCTTC.

This clone appeared a few times. This CDR3 is CAIRTGTGGFDEQYF. The CDR3 nucleotides read TGTGCCATCAGGACCGGGACAGGGGGATTCGACGAGCAGTACTTC. V is TRBV10-3 and J is TRBJ2-7, with 11 bases that match TRBD1. The CDR3 length is 15 residues. Germline V gene data show CDR1 as ENHRY and CDR2 as SYGVKD. V gave up 6 bases and J gave up 5 bases; unmatched junction bases: 9.